This T cell receptor (beta chain) was captured in a study of Ad26.COV2.S vaccination and SARS-CoV-2 variants. For the study at large: A participant enrolled in the COV1001 Ad26.COV2.S trial arm provided the sample.

This clone was seen only once. The CDR3 consists of 18 residues. V lost 4 bases to trimming and J lost 4 bases; unmatched junction nucleotides: 13. Germline loops: CDR1 SGHAT, CDR2 FQNNGV. Treatment noted: roughly 19 received Ad26.COV2.S at low or high dose, single or two shots; 5 received placebo; per-sample allocation not given. Repertoires come from day 63 after the first vaccine or placebo injection. The administered vaccine (an Ad26 vector) expressed Wuhan-strain SARS-CoV-2 spike. Libraries were prepared by immunoSEQ multiplex PCR; TCRdb keeps only in-frame clonotypes and omits some of them. The data hold approximately 340,000 clones, with approximately 84% observed a single time.

The material sequenced was peripheral blood, taken in a trial of Ad26.COV2.S vaccine versus placebo. The clonotype was recovered from a person aged 18 to 65 who received the Ad26.COV2.S COVID-19 vaccine or a placebo. The chain recombines TRBV11-2 with TRBJ2-5; 12 bases match TRBD2. The CDR3 spells CASSSHLPSGRALETQYF. The CDR3 DNA is TGTGCCAGCAGCTCCCACCTTCCTAGCGGGAGGGCCTTAGAGACCCAGTACTTC.